These 27 T cell receptor beta chains were all obtained from the same sample, sequenced in a study of identical twins. TCRdb processed the 5' RACE reads anew with MiXCR; each CDR3 protein has one entry. This sample has 700,000 to 950,000 distinct CDR3 sequences, with 9% to 15% found just once. These data also featured in a second study, about yellow fever vaccine responses in identical twins.

The specimen was PBMCs. The receptors derive from a woman between 18 and 29 years old in good health.

With regard to this clonotype: A much more abundant neighbour one base away suggests this may be a read error. V is TRBV5-1 and J is TRBJ2-1; weak D call: TRBD1 (7 bases). This CDR3 region has 14 residues. The V end lost 4 bases, the J end lost 9 bases, and 17 bases lay between the germline ends. CDR1 and CDR2 from the germline V gene are SGHRS and YFSETQ. This chain's CDR3 is CASSVQGGTCEQFF. CDR3 sequence (DNA): TGCGCCAGCAGCGTGCAGGGGGGAACCTGTGAGCAGTTCTTC.

J is TRBJ2-7 and V is TRBV28; the D gene could be TRBD1 or TRBD2 (6 bases each). Germline V gene sequence: CDR1 MDHEN, CDR2 SYDVKM. The CDR3 contains 15 residues. The CDR3 reads CASSPGDTSPPAKSV. DNA for the CDR3: TGTGCCAGCAGCCCGGGGGACACATCCCCGCCGGCTAAAAGCGTC.

This clonotype has only a few counts. The chain uses TRBV20-1 and TRBJ2-5; tentatively, D is TRBD1 (5 bases). The CDR3 has 16 amino acids. Germline CDR1 is DFQATT and CDR2 is SNEGSKA (reference sequence). V gave up 5 bases and J gave up 5 bases, with 24 bases separating them. The CDR3 DNA follows: TGCAGTGCTCTGGCTTCTGGGGCACATGATCGGGAGACCCAGTACTTC. Amino acid sequence: CSALASGAHDRETQYF.

The rearrangement uses TRBV21-1 and TRBJ1-1. TRBV21-1 is annotated as a pseudogene. The CDR3 has 9 residues. The CDR3 region has the DNA TGTGCCACCAACACTGAAGCTTTCTTT. Protein: CATNTEAFF.

This clonotype was detected only a few times. This sequence joins TRBV5-1 and TRBJ2-2; 9 positions agree with TRBD1. Germline assignment: CDR1 SGHRS and CDR2 YFSETQ. Losses at the gene ends were 4 bases for V and 6 bases for J; bases not matched to a gene: 13. This CDR3 is 17 amino acids long. In DNA, the CDR3 is TGCGCCAGCAGCATGGGACAGGGAAAACTGGGGTCCGGGGAGCTGTTTTTT. Translated, it gives CASSMGQGKLGSGELFF. The entire variable domain, with the rest obtained from reference TRBV5-1 and TRBJ2-2, is as follows: KAGVTQTPRYLIKTRGQQVTLSCSPISGHRSVSWYQQTPGQGLQFLFEYFSETQRNKGNFPGRFSGRQFSNSRSEMNVSTLELGDSALYLCASSMGQGKLGSGELFFGEGSRLTVL.

This chain joins TRBV7-2 and TRBJ2-5; 11 bases fit TRBD2. The length of the CDR3 is 15 residues. Trimming removed 3 bases from V and 4 bases from J; junction bases left unmatched: 4. Germline CDR1 reads SGHTA; CDR2 reads FQGNSA. The CDR3 sequence is CASSLTGLAVETQYF. DNA of the CDR3: TGTGCCAGCAGCTTGACGGGACTAGCGGTAGAGACCCAGTACTTC.

The chain has TRBV27 and TRBJ1-5; D is unclear. V was cut by 0 bases and J by 7 bases, with 7 bases left in between. The CDR3 covers 13 residues. Germline values: CDR1 MNHEY, CDR2 SMNVEV (reference sequence). The CDR3 DNA follows: TGTGCCAGCAGTTTATCCGGTTTCCAGCCCCAGCATTTT. It yields the protein CASSLSGFQPQHF.

This clonotype appeared a few times. The rearrangement uses TRBV9 and TRBJ1-4, with D possibly TRBD1 on 6 matching bases. Trimming left V 4 bases short and J 5 bases short, with 15 bases between. This CDR3 has 15 residues. Germline CDR1 and CDR2: SGDLS and YYNGEE. The CDR3 sequence is CASSPPAQGNEKLFF. The CDR3 DNA sequence: TGTGCCAGCAGCCCCCCCGCGCAGGGGAATGAAAAACTGTTTTTT.

This clonotype was observed a few times. The V call is TRBV27, the J call TRBJ2-7, with 11 bases identical to TRBD1. From germline, CDR1 is MNHEY and CDR2 SMNVEV (reference sequence). This CDR3 region has 14 residues. Trimming cost V 10 bases and J 0 bases; bases outside gene matches: 5. CDR3 DNA sequence: TGTGCCAAAATGGACAGGGGGCACTCCTACGAGCAGTACTTC. It codes for CAKMDRGHSYEQYF.

The chain employs TRBV28 and TRBJ2-3; 12 bases are a match to TRBD2. The CDR3 is made up of 16 amino acids. The germline gives CDR1 MDHEN, CDR2 SYDVKM. Germline trimming cut 4 bases from V and 3 bases from J; bases unmatched to any gene: 5. The CDR3 nucleotides are TGTGCCAGCAGTTCCCCCACTAGCGGGAGGACAGATACGCAGTATTTT. Protein: CASSSPTSGRTDTQYF.

The rearrangement uses TRBV12-3 or TRBV12-4 and TRBJ1-1, with a tentative D call TRBD1 (5 bases). This CDR3 is 16 amino acids long. The V end lost 5 bases, the J end lost 4 bases, and 20 bases lay between the germline ends. CDR3 residues: CASSERDVPRVTEAFF. CDR3 bases: TGTGCCAGCAGTGAGAGGGACGTCCCAAGGGTCACTGAAGCTTTCTTT.

This clonotype occurred many times. The genes are TRBV9 and TRBJ1-1; TRBD1 matches at 7 bases. Looked up from germline, CDR1 is SGDLS and CDR2 is YYNGEE. The CDR3 sequence is 15 residues long. The V gene end was trimmed by 4 bases and the J gene end by 3 bases; junction bases not matched to a gene: 9. The CDR3 region is CASSPPTGVYTEAFF. The DNA for the CDR3 is TGTGCCAGCAGCCCCCCCACAGGGGTTTACACTGAAGCTTTCTTT.

The chain has TRBV5-1 and TRBJ1-4; the match to TRBD1 covers 9 bases. CDR1 is SGHRS, CDR2 YFSETQ, per germline. The CDR3 extends over 16 amino acids. The V gene end was trimmed by 3 bases and the J gene end by 8 bases; junction bases not matched to a gene: 11. For the CDR3, the DNA is TGCGCCAGCAGCTGGAACTGGGACAGGGTGGGCGAAAAACTGTTTTTT. Protein sequence: CASSWNWDRVGEKLFF. Full variable domain (rest looked up from reference TRBV5-1 and TRBJ1-4): KAGVTQTPRYLIKTRGQQVTLSCSPISGHRSVSWYQQTPGQGLQFLFEYFSETQRNKGNFPGRFSGRQFSNSRSEMNVSTLELGDSALYLCASSWNWDRVGEKLFFGSGTQLSVL.

This clonotype was counted only a few times. The chain links TRBV6-5 to TRBJ2-5; D unclear. The length of the CDR3 is 13 residues. The V end lost 0 bases, the J end lost 5 bases, and 7 bases lay between the germline ends. Germline V gives CDR1 MNHEY, CDR2 SVGAGI. The CDR3 DNA sequence: TGTGCCAGCAGTTACTCGATCCGGGAGACCCAGTACTTC. Amino acids: CASSYSIRETQYF.

The chain carries TRBV2 and TRBJ1-4; tentative D call: TRBD1 (5 bases). Germline assignment: CDR1 SNHLY and CDR2 FYNNEI. V was trimmed by 6 bases and J by 6 bases, leaving 11 bases between them. CDR3 length equals 13 residues. CDR3 sequence: CASRGRLDEKLFF. CDR3 nucleotide sequence: TGTGCCAGCAGGGGACGACTAGATGAAAAACTGTTTTTT.

This chain connects TRBV6-2 or TRBV6-3 to TRBJ2-7; TRBD2 matches 7 bases. The trim removed 4 bases at V and 3 bases at J, leaving 12 bases unmatched. Germline V gene lookup returns CDR1 MNHEY and CDR2 SVGEGT. The CDR3 contains 16 residues. CDR3 DNA: TGTGCCAGCAGTTCCGTGGGAGGGTACTTTTACTACGAGCAGTACTTC. This encodes CASSSVGGYFYYEQYF.

This chain uses TRBV5-1 with TRBJ2-1, with TRBD2 matching 12 bases. V shed 3 bases and J 6 bases; nucleotides not matched to a gene: 7. The CDR3 spans 16 residues. The germline gives CDR1 SGHRS, CDR2 YFSETQ. CDR3 region: CASSSSPTSGSNEQFF. The CDR3 DNA sequence: TGCGCCAGCAGCTCATCCCCGACTAGCGGGAGCAATGAGCAGTTCTTC.

The chain has TRBV4-2 and TRBJ2-1; D is possibly TRBD2 (5 bases). From germline, CDR1 is LGHNA and CDR2 YNFKEQ. This CDR3 region has 16 residues. The ends were cut back, 1 base at V and 7 bases at J, with 17 bases in the middle. The CDR3 DNA follows: TGTGCCAGCAGCCAAGGTGCAAGGGCTAGCCTAAATGAGCAGTTCTTC. The encoded protein is CASSQGARASLNEQFF.

The chain couples TRBV2 to TRBJ2-1; D is unclear. The CDR3 consists of 15 residues. Germline CDR1 SNHLY, CDR2 FYNNEI. V lost 5 bases, J lost 0 bases, and 11 bases lay in between. The CDR3 bases are TGTGCCAGCAGTTCCGGGTCGGCCTCCTACAATGAGCAGTTCTTC. Translation gives CASSSGSASYNEQFF.

This sequence joins TRBV6-1 and TRBJ1-4; 7 bases match TRBD1. This CDR3 spans 14 amino acids. Germline CDR1 is MNHNS and CDR2 is SASEGT. Trimming at V came to 6 bases and at J to 2 bases, leaving 3 bases not matched to a gene. The CDR3 DNA is TGTGCCAGCAGGGGAGGGGGCACTAATGAAAAACTGTTTTTT. It specifies CASRGGGTNEKLFF.

This clonotype has a handful of counts. The chain links TRBV29-1 to TRBJ1-1; no definite D call. Germline assignment: CDR1 SQVTM and CDR2 ANQGSEA. V was cut by 7 bases and J by 3 bases, with 12 bases left in between. The CDR3 length is 12 residues. Here the CDR3 reads CSGLQWDTEAFF. CDR3 bases: TGCAGCGGATTGCAGTGGGACACTGAAGCTTTCTTT.

This clonotype was recorded a few times. The CDR3 bases are TGCGCCAGCAGCACGGCGGCTAGCGATGTCTACAATGAGCAGTTCTTC. Encoded protein: CASSTAASDVYNEQFF. The rearrangement links TRBV5-1 to TRBJ2-1; perhaps TRBD2 as D (6 bases). Per germline, CDR1 SGHRS and CDR2 YFSETQ. This CDR3 is 16 amino acids long. Trimming took off 4 bases at V and 3 bases at J, with 17 bases between the two ends. Full variable domain (rest looked up from reference TRBV5-1 and TRBJ2-1): KAGVTQTPRYLIKTRGQQVTLSCSPISGHRSVSWYQQTPGQGLQFLFEYFSETQRNKGNFPGRFSGRQFSNSRSEMNVSTLELGDSALYLCASSTAASDVYNEQFFGPGTRLTVL.

The chain combines TRBV24-1 with TRBJ2-2; D uncertain. This CDR3 is built from 15 residues. Germline CDR1 KGHDR, CDR2 SFDVKD. Trimming shortened V by 3 bases and J by 7 bases, and 14 bases separated the two germline ends. In DNA form, the CDR3 reads TGTGCCACCAGTGATGGGCGTCAGATGATCGGGGAGCTGTTTTTT. It codes for CATSDGRQMIGELFF.

There are a few counts of this clonotype. CDR3 amino acids: CASSQGDRRQPQHF. In DNA, the CDR3 is TGTGCCAGCAGCCAGGGGGACAGAAGGCAGCCCCAGCATTTT. The V gene is TRBV7-2, the J gene TRBJ1-5; 7 bases match TRBD1. The V segment lost 5 bases and the J segment 7 bases; nucleotides outside the gene matches: 8. This CDR3 contains 14 residues. Germline V gene sequence: CDR1 SGHTA, CDR2 FQGNSA. The whole variable domain, filled in from reference TRBV7-2 and TRBJ1-5, reads GAGVSQSPSNKVTEKGKDVELRCDPISGHTALYWYRQSLGQGLEFLIYFQGNSAPDKSGLPSDRFSAERTGGSVSTLTIQRTQQEDSAVYLCASSQGDRRQPQHFGDGTRLSIL.

In this sample, this clonotype turned up many times. CDR3 in amino acids: CASSPRLSYNEQFF. The CDR3 nucleotides read TGTGCCAGCAGCCCTCGGTTGAGCTACAATGAGCAGTTCTTC. V usage is TRBV6-1 and J usage is TRBJ2-1, with D unclear. This CDR3 contains 14 residues. V lost 6 bases, J lost 3 bases, and 12 bases lay in between. The germline gives CDR1 MNHNS, CDR2 SASEGT.

Only a few counts were recorded for this clonotype. This chain links TRBV20-1 with TRBJ2-5; 9 positions agree with TRBD2. Germline V CDR1 and CDR2: DFQATT, SNEGSKA (reference sequence). Trimming removed 3 bases from V and 5 bases from J; junction bases left unmatched: 10. This CDR3 has 15 amino acids. CDR3 DNA sequence: TGCAGTGCTAGTTTTAGCGGGGGCGCTTGGGAGACCCAGTACTTC. Protein: CSASFSGGAWETQYF.

This chain links TRBV9 with TRBJ1-5; 7 bases map to TRBD1. Germline values: CDR1 SGDLS, CDR2 YYNGEE. V shed 4 bases and J 5 bases; nucleotides not matched to a gene: 6. The length of the CDR3 is 14 residues. CDR3 sequence: CASSLTGDDQPQHF. In DNA, the CDR3 is TGTGCCAGCAGCCTCACAGGGGACGATCAGCCCCAGCATTTT.